This T cell receptor (beta chain) was obtained from a study of T cell repertoires in cytomegalovirus infection. Study in general: Recently identified HLA-C-restricted and well-studied HLA-B-restricted CMV epitopes were used. TCR beta signatures that were public indicated CMV infection and matching HLA type. Points from the study as a whole: There were HLA-C-restricted CMV-specific TCR beta clonotypes dominating the ex vivo response. Based on cumulative public TCR beta family frequency, carriers of CMV plus the relevant HLA were identified.

TCRdb reprocessed the reads via MiXCR and lists one record per CDR3 protein. There are a few hundred thousand distinct CDR3 sequences in the sample; approximately 40% occur only once, and 48% lies in the top ten. Concerning this clonotype: What it binds is not known.

Germline V gene data show CDR1 as SGHAT and CDR2 as FQNNGV. V was cut by 0 bases and J by 2 bases, with 17 bases left in between. The CDR3 length is 17 residues. The clonotype was recovered from a human donor in good health (CMV status not recorded). Some clones in this sample may be carry-over from other donors' samples. The sample consisted of cultured PBMCs, taken from culture after CMV antigen stimulation. The chain carries TRBV11-2 and TRBJ2-7; D is perhaps TRBD1 or TRBD2 (5 bases each). Here the CDR3 DNA reads TGTGCCAGCAGCTTAGATTCAGGGCTAGCTTATCCCTACGAGCAGTACTTC. It codes for CASSLDSGLAYPYEQYF.